The clone carrying this T cell receptor beta chain was picked up a small number of times. Its antigen remains unknown. The protocol was immunoSEQ multiplex PCR, while the TCRdb copy is restricted to in-frame clones and leaves out a portion. The sample consists of almost 85,000 clones, 85% of them appearing once. Time point indicated: week 23, last vaccination. In every dose of vaccine, 300 ug of mutant IDH1 20-mer peptide was given alongside topical imiquimod. This sample is part of a study of a mutant IDH1 vaccine in newly diagnosed glioma. Overall study results and limits: Across multiple MHC alleles, around 92% of patients had vaccine-induced responses.

This material consisted of PBMCs, taken from a glioma patient whose treatment included an IDH1 peptide vaccine. This receptor was identified in a man aged 25-40 years with glioma. Some clones in this sample may be carry-over from other donors' samples.

The CDR3 here is CASSFFFAGTGVEQYF. Here the CDR3 DNA reads TGTGCCAGTAGTTTCTTCTTCGCCGGGACAGGGGTCGAGCAGTACTTC. The chain employs TRBV19 and TRBJ2-7; TRBD1 matches at 10 bases. This CDR3 has 16 residues. The J segment lost 6 bases and the V segment lost 5 bases, leaving 13 bases of the junction unmatched. CDR1 is LNHDA, CDR2 SQIVND, per germline (reference sequence).